A single sample gave rise to the 18 T cell receptor beta chains below, sequenced in a study of shared T cell receptors in the human thymus. Using immunoSEQ multiplex PCR, the repertoire was profiled, and TCRdb retains in-frame clones only, with some absent. The data hold hundreds of thousands of clones, with approximately 83% observed a single time. These data were also filed under a second study, of human thymus T cells.

The sequencing input was thymocytes. These receptors were obtained from a girl in the first two years of life with a congenital heart defect.

The genes are TRBV5-4 and TRBJ2-7, with D unclear. V was clipped by 3 bases and J by 2 bases, with 15 bases between them. CDR1 SGHNT and CDR2 YYREEE come from the germline V gene (reference sequence). The length of the CDR3 is 15 residues. The DNA of the CDR3 is TGTGCCAGCAGCTCTGGTAGAGCTGTGGCCTACGAGCAGTACTTC. This codes for CASSSGRAVAYEQYF.

This chain joins TRBV7-6 and TRBJ1-1, with D unresolved. CDR3 size: 15 residues. Trimming took off 5 bases at V and 1 base at J, with 14 bases between the two ends. CDR1 SGHVS and CDR2 FNYEAQ come from the germline V gene. The CDR3 spells CASSPTPFPNTEAFF. CDR3 nucleotide sequence: TGTGCCAGCAGCCCTACCCCGTTCCCGAACACTGAAGCTTTCTTT.

About this clone: The same CDR3 also results from other DNA sequences found in this sample. The chain recombines TRBV7-3 with TRBJ2-1; TRBD2 matches at 7 bases. Germline values: CDR1 SGHTA, CDR2 FQGTGA. V gave up 1 base and J gave up 0 bases; unmatched junction bases: 0. The CDR3 contains 15 residues. The DNA for the CDR3 is TGTGCCAGCAGCTTAAGCGGGGGCTCCTACAATGAGCAGTTCTTC. It codes for CASSLSGGSYNEQFF.

The rearrangement uses TRBV28 and TRBJ1-4; TRBD1 is a possible D gene (5 bases). The germline V and J ends were trimmed by 6 bases and 5 bases, with 16 bases remaining between them. There are 15 residues in the CDR3. Germline V gene sequence: CDR1 MDHEN, CDR2 SYDVKM. The CDR3 DNA is TGTGCCAGCAGCCCTACCGACAGCCAGAATGAAAAACTGTTTTTT. Encoded protein: CASSPTDSQNEKLFF.

This clone has a single count. V gene TRBV2 combines with J gene TRBJ2-7, with D possibly TRBD2 on 5 matching bases. CDR3 size: 18 residues. Germline V gene lookup returns CDR1 SNHLY and CDR2 FYNNEI. Trimming left V 5 bases short and J 1 base short, with 24 bases between. The CDR3 region is CASSYNFPDWRHSYEQYF. The CDR3 coding sequence is TGTGCCAGCAGTTACAACTTTCCTGACTGGAGGCATTCCTACGAGCAGTACTTC.

This chain joins TRBV19 and TRBJ1-2, with 7 bases fitting TRBD1. CDR3 length: 17 amino acids. Per the germline V gene, CDR1 is LNHDA and CDR2 is SQIVND (reference sequence). J was trimmed by 4 bases and V by 4 bases; bases with no gene match: 15. The CDR3: CASSRRGQARKPYGYTF. The CDR3 DNA sequence: TGTGCCAGTAGTAGGAGAGGACAGGCGCGCAAACCCTATGGCTACACCTTC.

The genes are TRBV7-2 and TRBJ2-2; D not certain. The CDR3 is 14 residues long. CDR1 is SGHTA, CDR2 FQGNSA, per germline. Trimming removed 1 base at V and 1 base at J, with 4 bases between. CDR3 loop: CASSLVQNTGELFF. The CDR3, as DNA: TGTGCCAGCAGCTTAGTCCAGAACACCGGGGAGCTGTTTTTT. Drawing the rest from reference TRBV7-2 and TRBJ2-2, the complete variable domain is GAGVSQSPSNKVTEKGKDVELRCDPISGHTALYWYRQSLGQGLEFLIYFQGNSAPDKSGLPSDRFSAERTGGSVSTLTIQRTQQEDSAVYLCASSLVQNTGELFFGEGSRLTVL.

The chain uses TRBV6-5 and TRBJ1-2; perhaps TRBD1 as D (6 bases). V lost 5 bases and J lost 8, with 15 bases in between. The CDR3 consists of 13 residues. Germline CDR1 reads MNHEY; CDR2 reads SVGAGI. The DNA for the CDR3 is TGTGCCAGCAGTGTTAACAGGGAGCAAGGCTACACCTTC. Its translation is CASSVNREQGYTF.

The genes are TRBV5-1 and TRBJ1-4; TRBD1 is a possible D gene (5 bases). Germline loops: CDR1 SGHRS, CDR2 YFSETQ. This CDR3 has 14 amino acids. V was trimmed by 2 bases and J by 10 bases, leaving 15 bases between them. CDR3 DNA sequence: TGCGCCAGCAGCTTTCCCAGGGTCCCCCGAAAACTGTTTTTT. Translated: CASSFPRVPRKLFF.

J is TRBJ2-1 and V is TRBV29-1, with 7 bases aligning to TRBD2. Germline loops: CDR1 SQVTM, CDR2 ANQGSEA. J gave up 0 bases and V 4 bases, and 6 bases lay outside the gene matches. This CDR3 spans 15 amino acids. As DNA, the CDR3 is TGCAGCGTTGGGGCAAGCGGGACCTCCTACAATGAGCAGTTCTTC. Translation gives CSVGASGTSYNEQFF.

This clone came up a few times. The CDR3 sequence: CASSPSRAGGTEAFF. CDR3 sequence (DNA): TGCGCCAGCAGCCCCTCACGAGCGGGGGGTACTGAAGCTTTCTTT. The chain links TRBV4-3 to TRBJ1-1; possibly TRBD1 for D (5 bases). CDR3 size: 15 residues. The germline V gene encodes CDR1 LGHNA and CDR2 YSLEER. Trimming pared 4 bases from V and 5 bases from J, leaving 17 bases between.

The gene calls are TRBV6-5 and TRBJ2-1; 8 bases agree with TRBD1. Germline loops: CDR1 MNHEY, CDR2 SVGAGI. The V and J ends lost 2 bases and 6 bases, in that order; junction bases with no gene match: 9. The CDR3 runs 16 residues. This CDR3 is CASSYPGQEFPNEQFF. The CDR3 nucleotides read TGTGCCAGCAGTTACCCGGGACAGGAATTCCCCAATGAGCAGTTCTTC.

As regards this clone: Its ends do not fully match the called genes, so a read error is possible. The V call is TRBV7-4, the J call TRBJ1-1; TRBD1 is a possible D gene (6 bases). Germline CDR1 SGHVT, CDR2 SQSDAQ. The CDR3 runs 12 residues. The CDR3 is CASSTPGPRDIF. The CDR3, as DNA: TGTGCCAGCAGCACCCCGGGTCCCAGGGACATCTTT.

This sequence joins TRBV9 and TRBJ2-7, with 8 bases fitting TRBD1. Losses at the gene ends were 4 bases for V and 1 base for J; bases not matched to a gene: 10. This CDR3 has 16 amino acids. The V gene's germline CDR1 is SGDLS and CDR2 YYNGEE. The CDR3 spells CASSRSGQGTSYEQYF. In nucleotides, the CDR3 is TGTGCCAGCAGCCGCTCCGGACAGGGCACTTCCTACGAGCAGTACTTC.

The chain has TRBV5-1 and TRBJ1-2, with a weak D call TRBD1 (6 bases). This CDR3 has 15 amino acids. Trimming shortened V by 1 base and J by 4 bases, and 14 bases separated the two germline ends. Germline-derived CDR1 and CDR2 are SGHRS and YFSETQ. The CDR3 nucleotides read TGCGCCAGCAGCTTGCGGGGGGGCTGGGTCTATGGCTACACCTTC. Amino acid sequence: CASSLRGGWVYGYTF.

J is TRBJ2-3 and V is TRBV9; no definite D call. Looked up from germline, CDR1 is SGDLS and CDR2 is YYNGEE. This CDR3 is built from 14 residues. The ends were cut back, 2 bases at V and 6 bases at J, with 13 bases in the middle. CDR3 sequence: CASSVGRSMDTQYF. In DNA, the CDR3 is TGTGCCAGCAGCGTGGGCAGGTCGATGGATACGCAGTATTTT.

The rearrangement links TRBV14 to TRBJ2-7, with D unresolved. V gave up 1 base and J gave up 0 bases, with 10 bases separating them. The germline V gene has CDR1 SGHDN and CDR2 FVKESK. The CDR3 covers 15 residues. CDR3 nucleotide sequence: TGTGCCAGCAGCCAAGGAGACATACTCTCCTACGAGCAGTACTTC. The encoded protein is CASSQGDILSYEQYF.

The chain links TRBV6-6 to TRBJ1-2; the match to TRBD1 covers 7 bases. The CDR3 has 14 amino acids. Germline CDR1 MNHNY, CDR2 SVGAGI (reference sequence). V was clipped by 6 bases and J by 7 bases; unmatched bases: 11. The CDR3 loop is CASSPDRVRGGYTF. CDR3 DNA: TGTGCCAGCAGCCCCGACAGGGTCCGGGGTGGCTACACCTTC.